This TCR beta chain was recorded in a study of shared clonotypes between healthy human individuals. Study as a whole: Three plates each covered CD4 naive and memory; CD8 naive two, CD8 memory one.

The germline CDR1 and CDR2 sequences are WNHNN and SYGVQD (reference sequence). Deletions cut 4 bases from V and 2 bases from J, with 13 bases between. The CDR3 runs 15 residues. As for this clone: Its antigen is unknown.

Study-level points and caveats: Naive subsets usually exceeded memory subsets in estimated richness. What limited the represented genetic and exposure-history diversity was the small number of donors.

Sorted subsets were amplified in replicate PCRs using 200 ng DNA, 25,000 to 30,000 T cell genomes. Some clones are missing from TCRdb's copy, which holds only in-frame ones; the method was immunoSEQ multiplex PCR. This table has 2,500,000 or so clones, approximately 94% appearing once. The clonotype comes from a young man in good health. Some clones in this sample may be carry-over from other donors' samples. Specimen: naive CD4+ T cells from PBMCs. The subset: CD45RA+ positively selected. The chain uses TRBV10-1 and TRBJ2-3; unclear D gene. The CDR3 DNA reads as TGCGCCAGCAGTGGGGGTGGTGGGTACACAGATACGCAGTATTTT. The encoded protein is CASSGGGGYTDTQYF.